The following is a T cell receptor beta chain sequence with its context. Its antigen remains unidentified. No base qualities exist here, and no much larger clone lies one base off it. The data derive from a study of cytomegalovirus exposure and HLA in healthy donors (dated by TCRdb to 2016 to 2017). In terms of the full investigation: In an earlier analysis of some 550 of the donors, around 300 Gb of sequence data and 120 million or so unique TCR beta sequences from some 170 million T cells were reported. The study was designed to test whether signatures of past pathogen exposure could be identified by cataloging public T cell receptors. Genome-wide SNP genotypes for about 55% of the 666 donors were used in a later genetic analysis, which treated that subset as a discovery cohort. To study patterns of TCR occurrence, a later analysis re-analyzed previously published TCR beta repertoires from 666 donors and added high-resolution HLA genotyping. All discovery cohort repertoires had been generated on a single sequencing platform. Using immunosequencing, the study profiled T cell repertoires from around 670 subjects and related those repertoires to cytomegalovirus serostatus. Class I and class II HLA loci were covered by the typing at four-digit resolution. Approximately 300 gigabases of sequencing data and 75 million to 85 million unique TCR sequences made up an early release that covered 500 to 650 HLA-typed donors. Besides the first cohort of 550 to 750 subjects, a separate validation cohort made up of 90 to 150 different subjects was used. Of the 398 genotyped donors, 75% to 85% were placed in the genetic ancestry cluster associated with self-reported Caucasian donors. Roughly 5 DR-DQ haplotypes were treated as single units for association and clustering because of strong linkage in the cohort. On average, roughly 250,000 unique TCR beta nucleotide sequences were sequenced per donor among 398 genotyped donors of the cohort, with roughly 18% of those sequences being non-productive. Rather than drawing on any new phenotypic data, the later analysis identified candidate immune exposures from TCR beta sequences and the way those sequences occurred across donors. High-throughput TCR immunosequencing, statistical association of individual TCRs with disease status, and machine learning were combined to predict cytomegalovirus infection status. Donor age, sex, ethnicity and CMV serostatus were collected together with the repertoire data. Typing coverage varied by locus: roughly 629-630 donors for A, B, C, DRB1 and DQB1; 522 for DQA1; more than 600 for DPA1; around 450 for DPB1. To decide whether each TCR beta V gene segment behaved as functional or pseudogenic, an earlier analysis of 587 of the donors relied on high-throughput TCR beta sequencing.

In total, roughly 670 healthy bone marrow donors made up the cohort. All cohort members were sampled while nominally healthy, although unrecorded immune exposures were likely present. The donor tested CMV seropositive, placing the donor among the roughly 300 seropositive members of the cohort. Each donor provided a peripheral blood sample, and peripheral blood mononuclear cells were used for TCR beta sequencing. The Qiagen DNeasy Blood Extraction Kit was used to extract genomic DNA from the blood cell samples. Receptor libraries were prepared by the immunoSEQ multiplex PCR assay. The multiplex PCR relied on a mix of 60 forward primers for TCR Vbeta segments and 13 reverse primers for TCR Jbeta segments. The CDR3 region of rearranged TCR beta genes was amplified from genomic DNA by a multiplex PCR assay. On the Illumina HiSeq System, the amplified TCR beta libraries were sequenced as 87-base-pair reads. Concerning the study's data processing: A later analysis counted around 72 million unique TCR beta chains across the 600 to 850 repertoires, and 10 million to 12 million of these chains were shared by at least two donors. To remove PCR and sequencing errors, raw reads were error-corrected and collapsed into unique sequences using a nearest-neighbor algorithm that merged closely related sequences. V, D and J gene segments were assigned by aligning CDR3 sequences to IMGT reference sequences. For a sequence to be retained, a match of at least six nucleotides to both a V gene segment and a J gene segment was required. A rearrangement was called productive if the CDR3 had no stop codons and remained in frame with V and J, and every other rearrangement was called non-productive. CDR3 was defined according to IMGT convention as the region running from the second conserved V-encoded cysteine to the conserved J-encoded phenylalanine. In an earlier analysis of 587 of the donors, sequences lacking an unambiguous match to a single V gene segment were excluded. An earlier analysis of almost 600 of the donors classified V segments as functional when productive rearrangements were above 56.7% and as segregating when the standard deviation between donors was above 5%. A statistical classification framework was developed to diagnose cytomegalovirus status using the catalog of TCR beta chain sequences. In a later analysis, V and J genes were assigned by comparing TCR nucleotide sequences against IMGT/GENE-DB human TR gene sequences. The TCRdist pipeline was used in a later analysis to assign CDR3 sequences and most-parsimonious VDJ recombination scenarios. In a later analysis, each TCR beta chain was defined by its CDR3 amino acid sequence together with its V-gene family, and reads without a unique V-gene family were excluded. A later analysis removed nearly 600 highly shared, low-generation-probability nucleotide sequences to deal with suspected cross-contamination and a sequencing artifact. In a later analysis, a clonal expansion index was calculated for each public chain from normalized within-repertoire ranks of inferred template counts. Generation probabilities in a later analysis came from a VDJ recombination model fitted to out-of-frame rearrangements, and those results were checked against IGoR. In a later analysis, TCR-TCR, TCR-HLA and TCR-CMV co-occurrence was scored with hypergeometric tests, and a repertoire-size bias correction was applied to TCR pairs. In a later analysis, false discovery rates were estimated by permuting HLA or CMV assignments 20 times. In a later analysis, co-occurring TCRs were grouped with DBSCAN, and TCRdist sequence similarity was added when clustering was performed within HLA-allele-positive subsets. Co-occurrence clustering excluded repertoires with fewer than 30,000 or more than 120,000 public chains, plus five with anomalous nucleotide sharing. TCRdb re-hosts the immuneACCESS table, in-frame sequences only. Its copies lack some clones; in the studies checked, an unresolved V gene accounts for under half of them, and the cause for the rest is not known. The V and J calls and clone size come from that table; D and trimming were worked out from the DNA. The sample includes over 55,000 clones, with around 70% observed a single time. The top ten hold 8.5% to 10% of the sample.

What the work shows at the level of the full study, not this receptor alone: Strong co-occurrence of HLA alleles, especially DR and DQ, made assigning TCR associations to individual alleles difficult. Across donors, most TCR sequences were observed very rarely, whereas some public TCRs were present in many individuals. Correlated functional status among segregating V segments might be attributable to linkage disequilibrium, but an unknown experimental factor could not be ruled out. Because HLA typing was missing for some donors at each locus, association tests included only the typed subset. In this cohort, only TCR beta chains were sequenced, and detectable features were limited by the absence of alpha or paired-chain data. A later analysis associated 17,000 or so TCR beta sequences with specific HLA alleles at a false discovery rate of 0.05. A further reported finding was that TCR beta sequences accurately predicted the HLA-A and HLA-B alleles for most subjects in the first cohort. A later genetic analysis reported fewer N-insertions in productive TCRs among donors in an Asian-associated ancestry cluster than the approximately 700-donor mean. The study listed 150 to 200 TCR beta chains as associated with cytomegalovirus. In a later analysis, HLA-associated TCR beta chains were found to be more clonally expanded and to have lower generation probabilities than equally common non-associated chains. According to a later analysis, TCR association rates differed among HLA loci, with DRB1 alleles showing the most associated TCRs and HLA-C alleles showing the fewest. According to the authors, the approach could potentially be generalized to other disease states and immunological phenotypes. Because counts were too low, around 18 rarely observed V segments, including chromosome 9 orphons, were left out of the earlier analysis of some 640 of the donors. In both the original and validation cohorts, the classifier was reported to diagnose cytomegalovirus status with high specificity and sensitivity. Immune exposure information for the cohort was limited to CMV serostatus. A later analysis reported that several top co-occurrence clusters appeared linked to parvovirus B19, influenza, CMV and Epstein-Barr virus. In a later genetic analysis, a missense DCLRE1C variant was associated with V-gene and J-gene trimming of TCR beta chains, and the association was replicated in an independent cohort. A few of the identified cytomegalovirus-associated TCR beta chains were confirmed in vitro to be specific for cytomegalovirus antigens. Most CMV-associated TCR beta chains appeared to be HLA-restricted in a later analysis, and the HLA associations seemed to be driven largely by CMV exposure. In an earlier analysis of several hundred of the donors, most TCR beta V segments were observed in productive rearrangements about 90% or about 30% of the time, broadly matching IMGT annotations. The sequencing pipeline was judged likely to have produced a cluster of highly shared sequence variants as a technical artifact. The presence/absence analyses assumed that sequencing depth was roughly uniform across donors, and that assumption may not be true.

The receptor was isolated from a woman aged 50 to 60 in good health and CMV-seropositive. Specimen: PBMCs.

The nucleotide sequence reads TGTGCCAGCAGTTTCTTACCGGGACAGAGAATTGAAAAACTGTTTTTT. Its product reads: CASSFLPGQRIEKLFF. The chain was built from TRBV27 and TRBJ1-4, and TRBD1 matches 7 of the central bases. The CDR3 sequence holds 16 residues, the cysteine and phenylalanine included. The CDR3 DNA has 48 bases and is translated from base 1. The germline V gene (reference sequence) gives CDR1 as MNHEY and CDR2 as SMNVEV. Germline trimming amounts to 3 bases on V and 7 bases on J, with 11 as the count of junction bases outside the gene matches.